The clone carrying this T cell receptor (beta chain) was seen ten or more times. The antigen remains undetermined. Via MiXCR, TCRdb re-called the 5' RACE reads, giving one row per CDR3 protein. The sample lists a few hundred thousand distinct CDR3 sequences; roughly 5% were seen once. This CDR3 has 14 amino acids. Germline CDR1 is SGHRS and CDR2 is YFSETQ. The ends lost 4 bases at V and 6 bases at J; junction bases unmatched: 4. This record comes from a study of T cells after yellow fever vaccination. General study points: Detected again after the booster were most primary-vaccination clones, at 96% CD4 and nearly 90% CD8. Of the clonotypes, a small share occurred in both CD4 and CD8 compartments.

The origin of this receptor is a man aged 18 to 35 who received the YFV17D yellow fever vaccine. This material consisted of CD4+ T cells sorted from PBMCs, taken on the day of the yellow fever booster vaccination. The chain is built from TRBV5-1 and TRBJ1-6; 7 positions match TRBD1. CDR3 sequence (DNA): TGCGCCAGCAGCGTGGGACAGATTAATTCACCCCTCCACTTT. This sequence encodes CASSVGQINSPLHF.